Listed below are T cell receptor beta chains from one sample, sequenced in a study of cytomegalovirus exposure and HLA in healthy donors. Method: immunoSEQ multiplex PCR; TCRdb's copy keeps in-frame clones and lacks some. This sample carries around 190,000 clones, about 81% of them seen once, and the ten largest clones take more than 4.5%. The sequenced sample was PBMCs. Source of these receptors: a man between 25 and 39 years old in good health and CMV-seropositive. CDR3s include the opening cysteine and the closing phenylalanine or tryptophan. The D gene is left open where the match is weak. Size is stated for part of the rows, as once, few or many counts, or as a class when the clone is expanded.

J gene: TRBJ2-3
V gene: TRBV4-2
clone size: once
D gene: TRBD2
CDR3 protein: CASSQESLAGGLMLTQYF
CDR3 DNA: TGTGCCAGCAGCCAAGAAAGTCTAGCGGGGGGCCTAATGCTTACGCAGTATTTT

J gene: TRBJ1-4
V gene: TRBV6-6
clone size: -
D gene: TRBD1
CDR3 protein: CASLDRVGNEKLFF
CDR3 DNA: TGTGCCAGCCTGGACAGGGTGGGTAATGAAAAACTGTTTTTT

J gene: TRBJ2-7
V gene: TRBV6-6
clone size: -
D gene: TRBD1
CDR3 protein: CASTQGVEQYF
CDR3 DNA: TGTGCCAGCACGCAGGGGGTAGAGCAGTACTTC

J gene: TRBJ2-5
V gene: TRBV27
clone size: -
D gene: TRBD2
CDR3 protein: CASTTTSGGPSETQYF
CDR3 DNA: TGTGCCAGCACCACTACTAGCGGGGGGCCGTCAGAGACCCAGTACTTC

J gene: TRBJ2-1
V gene: TRBV4-2
clone size: -
D gene: -
CDR3 protein: CASSLDSLVGNEQFF
CDR3 DNA: TGTGCCAGCAGCCTCGACAGCCTCGTGGGCAATGAGCAGTTCTTC

J gene: TRBJ2-2
V gene: TRBV4-3
clone size: -
D gene: -
CDR3 protein: CASSRGQSNTGELFF
CDR3 DNA: TGCGCCAGCAGCCGAGGACAGTCGAACACCGGGGAGCTGTTTTTT

J gene: TRBJ2-1
V gene: TRBV5-4
clone size: -
D gene: TRBD2
CDR3 protein: CASSWTSGRDVF
CDR3 DNA: TGTGCCAGCAGCTGGACTAGCGGGAGGGACGTCTTC

J gene: TRBJ1-5
V gene: TRBV2
clone size: -
D gene: TRBD1
CDR3 protein: CASSGQGVGNQPQHF
CDR3 DNA: TGTGCCAGCAGCGGACAGGGGGTAGGCAATCAGCCCCAGCATTTT

J gene: TRBJ2-5
V gene: TRBV10-3
clone size: -
D gene: -
CDR3 protein: CAISYTGNQETQYF
CDR3 DNA: TGTGCCATCAGTTATACAGGGAACCAAGAGACCCAGTACTTC

J gene: TRBJ2-1
V gene: TRBV28
clone size: -
D gene: TRBD1
CDR3 protein: CASIGQGDNEQFF
CDR3 DNA: TGTGCCAGCATTGGACAGGGAGACAATGAGCAGTTCTTC

J gene: TRBJ1-3
V gene: TRBV9
clone size: few
D gene: TRBD1
CDR3 protein: CASTSGTGASSGNTIYF
CDR3 DNA: TGTGCCAGCACCTCCGGGACAGGGGCTTCCTCTGGAAACACCATATATTTT

J gene: TRBJ2-5
V gene: TRBV11-1
clone size: -
D gene: TRBD1
CDR3 protein: CASTPRDRGRETQYF
CDR3 DNA: TGTGCCAGCACCCCACGGGACAGGGGGCGGGAGACCCAGTACTTC

J gene: TRBJ2-7
V gene: TRBV2
clone size: few
D gene: -
CDR3 protein: CASSEYGADTYEQYF
CDR3 DNA: TGTGCCAGCAGTGAATATGGGGCGGACACCTACGAGCAGTACTTC

J gene: TRBJ2-5
V gene: TRBV6-6
clone size: once
D gene: -
CDR3 protein: CASSYTRKETQYF
CDR3 DNA: TGTGCCAGCAGTTACACACGAAAAGAGACCCAGTACTTC

J gene: TRBJ2-5
V gene: TRBV13
clone size: -
D gene: TRBD1
CDR3 protein: CASSSGQGAKETQYF
CDR3 DNA: TGTGCCAGCAGCTCGGGACAGGGGGCAAAGGAGACCCAGTACTTC

J gene: TRBJ2-7
V gene: TRBV5-6
clone size: -
D gene: TRBD2
CDR3 protein: CASSPLLAGDYEQYF
CDR3 DNA: TGTGCCAGCAGCCCTTTACTAGCGGGAGACTACGAGCAGTACTTC

J gene: TRBJ2-7
V gene: TRBV6-5
clone size: -
D gene: -
CDR3 protein: CASRGGWFEQYF
CDR3 DNA: TGTGCCAGCAGGGGGGGTTGGTTCGAGCAGTACTTC

J gene: TRBJ1-1
V gene: TRBV6-5
clone size: -
D gene: -
CDR3 protein: CASSYSIGGDTEAFF
CDR3 DNA: TGTGCCAGCAGTTACTCGATCGGTGGAGACACTGAAGCTTTCTTT

J gene: TRBJ1-6
V gene: TRBV5-5
clone size: few
D gene: -
CDR3 protein: CASSLEAGVNSPLHF
CDR3 DNA: TGTGCCAGCAGCTTGGAAGCAGGGGTAAATTCACCCCTCCACTTT

J gene: TRBJ1-1
V gene: TRBV4-3
clone size: -
D gene: -
CDR3 protein: CASSQDRTQGTEAFF
CDR3 DNA: TGCGCCAGCAGCCAAGATCGAACCCAGGGAACTGAAGCTTTCTTT

J gene: TRBJ2-3
V gene: TRBV6-4
clone size: -
D gene: -
CDR3 protein: CASSVDYTDTQYF
CDR3 DNA: TGTGCCAGCAGTGTAGATTACACAGATACGCAGTATTTT

J gene: TRBJ1-2
V gene: TRBV6-6
clone size: -
D gene: -
CDR3 protein: CASSPARTPGSYGYTF
CDR3 DNA: TGTGCCAGCAGCCCCGCTAGGACACCGGGCAGCTATGGCTACACCTTC

J gene: TRBJ1-4
V gene: TRBV27
clone size: -
D gene: -
CDR3 protein: CASSPTPPTNEKLFF
CDR3 DNA: TGTGCCAGCAGCCCGACACCTCCAACTAATGAAAAACTGTTTTTT

J gene: TRBJ1-1
V gene: TRBV28
clone size: -
D gene: -
CDR3 protein: CASRSTVNTEAFF
CDR3 DNA: TGTGCCAGCAGGTCGACAGTGAACACTGAAGCTTTCTTT

J gene: TRBJ2-1
V gene: TRBV18
clone size: -
D gene: TRBD1
CDR3 protein: CASSPRQGLSYNEQFF
CDR3 DNA: TGTGCCAGCTCACCTCGACAGGGTCTCTCCTACAATGAGCAGTTCTTC

J gene: TRBJ1-1
V gene: TRBV11-2
clone size: -
D gene: -
CDR3 protein: CASSLDGSGFAEAFF
CDR3 DNA: TGTGCCAGCAGCTTAGATGGGTCGGGGTTCGCTGAAGCTTTCTTT

J gene: TRBJ1-1
V gene: TRBV13
clone size: few
D gene: TRBD1
CDR3 protein: CASSLTGDTEAFF
CDR3 DNA: TGTGCCAGCAGCCTCACAGGGGACACTGAAGCTTTCTTT

J gene: TRBJ1-2
V gene: TRBV28
clone size: -
D gene: -
CDR3 protein: CASSLSGMAERWGYTF
CDR3 DNA: TGTGCCAGCAGTTTATCGGGAATGGCGGAGCGTTGGGGCTACACCTTC

J gene: TRBJ2-3
V gene: TRBV11-3
clone size: few
D gene: TRBD2
CDR3 protein: CASSQGASGATDTQYF
CDR3 DNA: TGTGCCAGCAGCCAGGGCGCTAGCGGGGCCACAGATACGCAGTATTTT

J gene: TRBJ1-2
V gene: TRBV6-5
clone size: few
D gene: TRBD1
CDR3 protein: CASSLGTGTYYGYTF
CDR3 DNA: TGTGCCAGCAGTTTGGGGACAGGGACGTACTATGGCTACACCTTC

J gene: TRBJ2-7
V gene: TRBV11-2
clone size: -
D gene: TRBD2
CDR3 protein: CASSLEVGTSGSREQYF
CDR3 DNA: TGTGCCAGCAGCTTAGAAGTCGGGACTAGCGGGAGTCGGGAGCAGTACTTC

J gene: TRBJ2-2
V gene: TRBV5-4
clone size: -
D gene: -
CDR3 protein: CASSTNRGLANTGELFF
CDR3 DNA: TGTGCCAGCAGCACGAACAGGGGACTCGCGAACACCGGGGAGCTGTTTTTT

J gene: TRBJ2-2
V gene: TRBV7-2
clone size: -
D gene: -
CDR3 protein: CASSLVPEGNTGELFF
CDR3 DNA: TGTGCCAGCAGCTTAGTCCCGGAGGGGAACACCGGGGAGCTGTTTTTT

J gene: TRBJ1-4
V gene: TRBV6-1
clone size: -
D gene: -
CDR3 protein: CASSMDGQNKKLFF
CDR3 DNA: TGTGCCAGCAGTATGGACGGACAGAATAAAAAACTGTTTTTT

J gene: TRBJ1-4
V gene: TRBV7-2
clone size: -
D gene: TRBD1
CDR3 protein: CASSQDRVSEKLFF
CDR3 DNA: TGTGCCAGCAGCCAGGACAGGGTCAGTGAAAAACTGTTTTTT

J gene: TRBJ1-5
V gene: TRBV28
clone size: -
D gene: -
CDR3 protein: CASSSGVKSNQPQHF
CDR3 DNA: TGTGCCAGCAGTTCCGGGGTGAAAAGCAATCAGCCCCAGCATTTT

J gene: TRBJ1-5
V gene: TRBV7-2
clone size: few
D gene: TRBD1
CDR3 protein: CASSPGGGYNQPQHF
CDR3 DNA: TGTGCCAGCAGCCCCGGAGGGGGCTATAATCAGCCCCAGCATTTT

J gene: TRBJ2-2
V gene: TRBV2
clone size: few
D gene: TRBD1
CDR3 protein: CASSNRGRPSSRELFF
CDR3 DNA: TGTGCCAGCAGTAACAGGGGGCGGCCCTCTTCCAGGGAGCTGTTTTTT

J gene: TRBJ2-1
V gene: TRBV11-2
clone size: few
D gene: TRBD2
CDR3 protein: CASSLEASGRREQFF
CDR3 DNA: TGTGCCAGCAGCTTAGAGGCTAGCGGGAGGCGAGAGCAGTTCTTC

J gene: TRBJ2-2
V gene: TRBV19
clone size: -
D gene: -
CDR3 protein: CASSPAAQGQFTGELFF
CDR3 DNA: TGTGCCAGTAGCCCTGCGGCGCAGGGCCAATTCACCGGGGAGCTGTTTTTT

J gene: TRBJ2-7
V gene: TRBV7-9
clone size: few
D gene: -
CDR3 protein: CASSSRESPYEQYF
CDR3 DNA: TGTGCCAGCAGCTCCCGGGAGTCCCCCTACGAGCAGTACTTC

J gene: TRBJ1-1
V gene: TRBV4-3
clone size: -
D gene: -
CDR3 protein: CASSQYLGGLNTEAFF
CDR3 DNA: TGCGCCAGCAGCCAATATCTCGGCGGACTTAACACTGAAGCTTTCTTT

J gene: TRBJ2-2
V gene: TRBV9
clone size: -
D gene: TRBD1
CDR3 protein: CASSVTGRGPGELFF
CDR3 DNA: TGTGCCAGCAGCGTAACGGGAAGGGGGCCCGGGGAGCTGTTTTTT

J gene: TRBJ2-5
V gene: TRBV15
clone size: -
D gene: -
CDR3 protein: CATSRDSTPQETQYF
CDR3 DNA: TGTGCCACCAGCAGAGATTCGACTCCACAAGAGACCCAGTACTTC

J gene: TRBJ1-5
V gene: TRBV6-5
clone size: -
D gene: -
CDR3 protein: CASSYSSPNNQPQHF
CDR3 DNA: TGTGCCAGCAGTTACTCTAGCCCGAACAATCAGCCCCAGCATTTT

J gene: TRBJ1-1
V gene: TRBV5-6
clone size: -
D gene: TRBD1
CDR3 protein: CASSGDRAITEAFF
CDR3 DNA: TGTGCCAGCAGCGGGGACAGGGCTATCACTGAAGCTTTCTTT

J gene: TRBJ1-5
V gene: TRBV28
clone size: -
D gene: -
CDR3 protein: CASSLVYAPQHF
CDR3 DNA: TGTGCCAGCAGTTTAGTCTACGCGCCCCAGCATTTT

J gene: TRBJ2-7
V gene: TRBV7-7
clone size: -
D gene: TRBD2
CDR3 protein: CASSLRAGGHYEQYF
CDR3 DNA: TGTGCTAGCAGCTTAAGAGCGGGGGGCCATTACGAGCAGTACTTC

J gene: TRBJ2-5
V gene: TRBV5-5
clone size: -
D gene: TRBD2
CDR3 protein: CASSLGPGGGSETQYF
CDR3 DNA: TGTGCCAGCAGCTTGGGTCCGGGCGGGGGTTCGGAGACCCAGTACTTC

J gene: TRBJ2-5
V gene: TRBV11-2
clone size: -
D gene: TRBD2
CDR3 protein: CASSLQLAGYQETQYF
CDR3 DNA: TGTGCCAGCAGTCTCCAACTAGCGGGGTACCAAGAGACCCAGTACTTC

J gene: TRBJ2-5
V gene: TRBV9
clone size: -
D gene: TRBD2
CDR3 protein: CASSVGPLAGGLQTQYF
CDR3 DNA: TGTGCCAGCAGCGTAGGCCCACTAGCGGGAGGGCTGCAGACCCAGTACTTC

J gene: TRBJ2-7
V gene: TRBV27
clone size: -
D gene: TRBD2
CDR3 protein: CASSFGGSSSEQYF
CDR3 DNA: TGTGCCAGCAGTTTCGGCGGGAGCTCCTCTGAGCAGTACTTC

J gene: TRBJ2-3
V gene: TRBV2
clone size: -
D gene: -
CDR3 protein: CACLADSHTDTQYF
CDR3 DNA: TGTGCCTGCTTAGCGGATTCTCACACAGATACGCAGTATTTT

J gene: TRBJ2-1
V gene: TRBV20-1
clone size: -
D gene: TRBD2
CDR3 protein: CSASGAGGLFF
CDR3 DNA: TGCAGTGCTAGTGGCGCGGGAGGCCTGTTCTTC

J gene: TRBJ2-3
V gene: TRBV2
clone size: few
D gene: TRBD2
CDR3 protein: CAIGGTSGSGTQYF
CDR3 DNA: TGTGCCATCGGGGGGACTAGCGGGTCGGGTACGCAGTATTTT

J gene: TRBJ2-1
V gene: TRBV5-1
clone size: -
D gene: TRBD1
CDR3 protein: CASSQGAGYNEQFF
CDR3 DNA: TGCGCCAGCAGCCAGGGGGCCGGCTACAATGAGCAGTTCTTC

J gene: TRBJ2-1
V gene: TRBV7-8
clone size: -
D gene: -
CDR3 protein: CASSLRGGAVWNEQFF
CDR3 DNA: TGTGCCAGCAGCTTAAGAGGGGGGGCGGTATGGAATGAGCAGTTCTTC